The source of this T cell receptor beta chain is a study of blood T cell repertoires in COVID-19. Study-level information: PBMCs, B-cell-depleted T cells, or T cells were the source of the cDNA or gDNA that made up the material.

In the authors' workflow: How many nucleated cells were present was estimated from reference gene primer amplification. Using immunoSEQ multiplex PCR, the repertoire was profiled, and TCRdb retains in-frame clones only, with some absent. D and trimming come from the DNA, and the V and J calls and clone size come from that table. The repertoire holds around 100,000 clones, with around 88% as singletons. Germline lookup yields CDR1 LNHDA and CDR2 SQIVND (reference sequence). This CDR3 is built from 13 residues. Trimming took off 3 bases at V and 6 bases at J, with 6 bases between the two ends. This sequence was found in a human donor in a cohort sampled during active COVID-19. The chain links TRBV19 to TRBJ1-6; D not certain. Sequenced material: peripheral blood. Here the CDR3 reads CASSIAANSPLHF. Written as DNA, the CDR3 is TGTGCCAGTAGTATTGCGGCTAATTCACCCCTCCACTTT.